The 12 T cell receptor beta chains below were found in one sample sequenced in a study of memory CD4+ T cells and cytomegalovirus serostatus. Single viable CD3+CD4+CD8-CD45RO+ cells were sorted as the memory CD4+ T cells. Data came from immunoSEQ multiplex PCR; TCRdb stores just in-frame clones and leaves some out. The profile shows 45,000 to 65,000 clones, 65% to 85% of them singletons. Sequenced: memory CD4+ T cells from blood. These receptors all stem from an adult in good health and CMV-seropositive.

The chain carries TRBV18 and TRBJ1-1, with no clear D. The CDR3 spans 13 residues. CDR1 KGHSH and CDR2 LQKENI come from the germline V gene. The germline V and J ends were trimmed by 1 base and 8 bases, with 11 bases remaining between them. CDR3 DNA sequence: TGTGCCAGCTCACCACTGGGAGGAGCCGAAGCTTTCTTT. This encodes CASSPLGGAEAFF. Full variable domain (missing parts from reference TRBV18 and TRBJ1-1): NAGVMQNPRHLVRRRGQEARLRCSPMKGHSHVYWYRQLPEEGLKFMVYLQKENIIDESGMPKERFSAEFPKEGPSILRIQQVVRGDSAAYFCASSPLGGAEAFFGQGTRLTVV.

The chain links TRBV7-9 to TRBJ1-1; D might be TRBD1 (5 bases). The V end lost 5 bases, the J end lost 10 bases, and 20 bases lay between the germline ends. This CDR3 has 14 residues. CDR1 is SEHNR, CDR2 FQNEAQ, per germline (reference sequence). The CDR3 bases are TGTGCCAGCAGCCCACAAGGGACCGACTCCCGAGCTTTCTTT. The encoded protein is CASSPQGTDSRAFF.

The chain couples TRBV9 to TRBJ1-3; possibly TRBD1 for D (6 bases). This CDR3 is built from 16 residues. Germline CDR1 is SGDLS and CDR2 is YYNGEE. V was trimmed by 4 bases and J by 7 bases, leaving 21 bases between them. CDR3 residues: CASSPLGAGVTNTIYF. In nucleotides, the CDR3 is TGTGCCAGCAGCCCCCTTGGTGCAGGGGTTACGAACACCATATATTTT.

This chain uses TRBV6-5 with TRBJ1-5; D gene ambiguous. The CDR3 loop spans 15 amino acids. Germline loops: CDR1 MNHEY, CDR2 SVGAGI. Trimming stripped 4 bases from V and 2 bases from J, with 12 bases between. The CDR3 DNA reads as TGTGCCAGCAGTTTTACCGGGGATGGCAATCAGCCCCAGCATTTT. This codes for CASSFTGDGNQPQHF.

The chain recombines TRBV28 with TRBJ2-1; D remains unclear. The germline gives CDR1 MDHEN, CDR2 SYDVKM. The CDR3 is 10 amino acids. The ends were cut back, 6 bases at V and 9 bases at J, with 6 bases in the middle. The CDR3 region has the DNA TGTGCCAGCAGGGGGATTGAGCAGTTCTTC. This sequence encodes CASRGIEQFF.

V usage is TRBV7-2 and J usage is TRBJ2-5, with 9 nucleotides matching TRBD1. This CDR3 region has 14 residues. Germline CDR1 SGHTA, CDR2 FQGNSA. The ends lost 4 bases at V and 2 bases at J; junction bases unmatched: 2. The CDR3 spells CASSWGQGQETQYF. CDR3 coding DNA: TGTGCCAGCAGCTGGGGACAGGGACAAGAGACCCAGTACTTC.

This chain links TRBV7-3 with TRBJ1-6, with D possibly being TRBD1 (6 bases). Deletions cut 5 bases from V and 7 bases from J, with 12 bases between. Germline V gene lookup returns CDR1 SGHTA and CDR2 FQGTGA. The CDR3 extends over 14 amino acids. This CDR3 is CASSVGGTNSPLHF. The CDR3 DNA sequence: TGTGCCAGCAGCGTAGGGGGGACGAATTCACCCCTCCACTTT.

This clone was seen a single time. V and J are TRBV6-6 and TRBJ2-5; TRBD2 matches 9 bases. CDR1 and CDR2 (germline): MNHNY, SVGAGI (reference sequence). With 7 bases clipped from V and 4 bases from J, the junction kept 10 bases outside the gene matches. The CDR3 runs to 15 residues. The CDR3 DNA reads as TGTGCCAGCAAGTCGGCTAGCGGGGTTTCAGAGACCCAGTACTTC. Protein product: CASKSASGVSETQYF.

V gene TRBV4-3 combines with J gene TRBJ2-3, with D unclear. The CDR3 runs to 14 residues. Trimming shortened V by 1 base and J by 0 bases, and 5 bases separated the two germline ends. Germline CDR1 reads LGHNA; CDR2 reads YSLEER. DNA for the CDR3: TGCGCCAGCAGCCAAGCCCCTAGCACAGATACGCAGTATTTT. It codes for CASSQAPSTDTQYF.

The V gene is TRBV6-5, the J gene TRBJ2-7; D is perhaps TRBD2 (7 bases). The germline CDR1 and CDR2 sequences are MNHEY and SVGAGI. The length of the CDR3 is 15 residues. CDR3 sequence (DNA): TGTGCGTCCGCCCGGGGGGCGGATTGGTCCTACGAGCAGTACTTC. Encoded protein: CASARGADWSYEQYF.

V gene TRBV28 combines with J gene TRBJ1-5, with D hard to call. The germline V and J ends were trimmed by 5 bases and 3 bases, with 14 bases remaining between them. This CDR3 is 15 amino acids long. From germline, CDR1 is MDHEN and CDR2 SYDVKM. The CDR3 is CASSPTTVPNQPQHF. As DNA, the CDR3 is TGTGCCAGCAGTCCTACGACGGTCCCCAATCAGCCCCAGCATTTT.

In the case of this clone: Relative to the germline gene, one junction end is altered; a read error may explain this. The V call is TRBV15, the J call TRBJ1-1; no definite D call. The V gene's germline CDR1 is LNHNV and CDR2 YYDKDF (reference sequence). There are 13 residues in the CDR3. Here the CDR3 reads CATSRAYTEVAFF. CDR3 nucleotide sequence: TGTGCCACCAGTAGAGCCTATACAGAGGTAGCTTTCTTT.